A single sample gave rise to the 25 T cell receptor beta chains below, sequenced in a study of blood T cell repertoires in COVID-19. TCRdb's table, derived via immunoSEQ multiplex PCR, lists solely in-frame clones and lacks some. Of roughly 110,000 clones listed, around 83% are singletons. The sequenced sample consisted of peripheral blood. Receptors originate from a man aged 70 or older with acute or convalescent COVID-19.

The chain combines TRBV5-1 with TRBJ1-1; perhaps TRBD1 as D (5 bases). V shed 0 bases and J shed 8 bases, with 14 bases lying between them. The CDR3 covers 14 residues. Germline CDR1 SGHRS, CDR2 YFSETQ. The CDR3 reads CASSLGVRDSEAFF. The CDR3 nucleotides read TGCGCCAGCAGCTTGGGGGTCCGGGACTCCGAAGCTTTCTTT.

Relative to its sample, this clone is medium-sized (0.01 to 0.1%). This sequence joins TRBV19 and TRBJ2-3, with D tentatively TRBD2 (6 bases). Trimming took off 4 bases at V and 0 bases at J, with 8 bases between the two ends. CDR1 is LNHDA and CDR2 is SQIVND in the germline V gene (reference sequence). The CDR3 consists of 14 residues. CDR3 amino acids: CASSRRGSTDTQYF. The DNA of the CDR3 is TGTGCCAGTAGTAGGCGGGGAAGCACAGATACGCAGTATTTT.

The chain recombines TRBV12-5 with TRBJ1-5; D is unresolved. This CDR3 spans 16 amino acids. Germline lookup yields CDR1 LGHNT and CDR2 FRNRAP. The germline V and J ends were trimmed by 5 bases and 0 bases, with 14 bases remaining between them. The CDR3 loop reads CASGLLPGGSNQPQHF. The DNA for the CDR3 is TGTGCTAGTGGTCTCCTTCCGGGTGGTAGCAATCAGCCCCAGCATTTT.

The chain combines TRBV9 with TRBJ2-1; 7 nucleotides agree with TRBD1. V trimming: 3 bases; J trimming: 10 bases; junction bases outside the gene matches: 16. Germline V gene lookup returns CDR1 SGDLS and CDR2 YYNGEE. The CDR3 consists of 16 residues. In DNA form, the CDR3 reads TGTGCCAGCAGCGCCCTTGGGACAGCTACAATAGAGGAGCAGTTCTTC. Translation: CASSALGTATIEEQFF.

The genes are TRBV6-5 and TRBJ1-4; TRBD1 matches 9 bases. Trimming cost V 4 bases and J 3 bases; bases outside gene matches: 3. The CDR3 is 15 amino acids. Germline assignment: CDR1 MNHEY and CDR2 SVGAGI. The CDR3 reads CASSWTGAANEKLFF. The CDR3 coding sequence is TGTGCCAGCAGTTGGACAGGGGCGGCTAATGAAAAACTGTTTTTT.

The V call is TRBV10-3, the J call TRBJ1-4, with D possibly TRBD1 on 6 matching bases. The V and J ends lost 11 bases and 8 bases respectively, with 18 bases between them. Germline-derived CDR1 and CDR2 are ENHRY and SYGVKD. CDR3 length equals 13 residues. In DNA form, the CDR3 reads TGTGCCTTCCCCACAGGGAGTAGGGAAAAACTGTTTTTT. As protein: CAFPTGSREKLFF.

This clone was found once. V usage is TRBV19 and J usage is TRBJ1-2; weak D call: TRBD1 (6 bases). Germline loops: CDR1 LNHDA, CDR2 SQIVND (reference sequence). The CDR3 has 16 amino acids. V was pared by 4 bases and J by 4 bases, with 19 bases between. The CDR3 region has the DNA TGTGCCAGTAGTAGGGCTCGAACAGGGAGTTCCTATGGCTACACCTTC. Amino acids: CASSRARTGSSYGYTF.

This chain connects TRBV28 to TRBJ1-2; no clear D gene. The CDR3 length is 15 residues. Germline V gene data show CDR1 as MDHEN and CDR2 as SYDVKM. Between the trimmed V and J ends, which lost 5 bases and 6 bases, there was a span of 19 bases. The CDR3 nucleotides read TGTGCCAGCAGTCCTACTCTGACGGGAGGAGATGGCTACACCTTC. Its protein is CASSPTLTGGDGYTF.

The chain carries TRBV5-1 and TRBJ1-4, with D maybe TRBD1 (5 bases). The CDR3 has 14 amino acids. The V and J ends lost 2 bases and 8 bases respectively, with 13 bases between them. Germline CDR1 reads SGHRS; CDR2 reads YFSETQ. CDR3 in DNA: TGCGCCAGCAGCTTTGGACACGGCGAAGAAAAACTGTTTTTT. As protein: CASSFGHGEEKLFF.

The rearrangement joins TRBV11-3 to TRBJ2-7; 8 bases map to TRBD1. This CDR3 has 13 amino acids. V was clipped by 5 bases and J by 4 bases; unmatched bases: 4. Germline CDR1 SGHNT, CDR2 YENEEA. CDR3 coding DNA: TGTGCCAGCAGCCCAGGGGGCGAATACGAGCAGTACTTC. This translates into CASSPGGEYEQYF.

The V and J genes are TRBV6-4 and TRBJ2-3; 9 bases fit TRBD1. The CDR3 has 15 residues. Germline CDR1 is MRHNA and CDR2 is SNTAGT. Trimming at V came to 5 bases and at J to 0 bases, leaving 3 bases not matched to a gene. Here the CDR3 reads CASSNRGRSTDTQYF. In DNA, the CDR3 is TGTGCCAGCAGTAACAGGGGGCGAAGCACAGATACGCAGTATTTT.

CDR3 sequence reads: CASSDPYSLTGEQPQHF. CDR3 DNA sequence: TGTGCCAGCAGTGACCCATATAGCTTAACAGGGGAGCAGCCCCAGCATTTT. The chain links TRBV6-2 or TRBV6-3 to TRBJ1-5, with TRBD1 matching over 7 bases. Germline CDR1 reads MNHEY; CDR2 reads SVGEGT. J was trimmed by 7 bases and V by 5 bases; bases with no gene match: 17. The CDR3 is made up of 17 amino acids.

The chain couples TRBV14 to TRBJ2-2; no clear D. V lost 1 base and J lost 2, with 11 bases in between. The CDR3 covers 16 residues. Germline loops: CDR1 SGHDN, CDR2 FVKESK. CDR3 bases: TGTGCCAGCAGCCAAGTTCGAGGTGTCAACACCGGGGAGCTGTTTTTT. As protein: CASSQVRGVNTGELFF. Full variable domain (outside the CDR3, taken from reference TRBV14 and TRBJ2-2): EAGVTQFPSHSVIEKGQTVTLRCDPISGHDNLYWYRRVMGKEIKFLLHFVKESKQDESGMPNNRFLAERTGGTYSTLKVQPAELEDSGVYFCASSQVRGVNTGELFFGEGSRLTVL.

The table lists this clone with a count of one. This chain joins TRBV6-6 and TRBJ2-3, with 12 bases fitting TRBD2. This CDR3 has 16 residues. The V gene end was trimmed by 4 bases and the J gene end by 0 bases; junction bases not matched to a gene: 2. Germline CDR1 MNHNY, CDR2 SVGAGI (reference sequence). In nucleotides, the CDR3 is TGTGCCAGCAGTTCCGGGACTAGCGGGAGCACAGATACGCAGTATTTT. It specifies CASSSGTSGSTDTQYF.

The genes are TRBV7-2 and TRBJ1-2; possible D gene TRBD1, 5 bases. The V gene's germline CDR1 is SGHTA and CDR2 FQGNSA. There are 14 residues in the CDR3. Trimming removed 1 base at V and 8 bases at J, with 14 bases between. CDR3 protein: CASSLESSSGGYTF. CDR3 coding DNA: TGTGCCAGCAGCTTAGAGTCCTCGTCAGGGGGCTACACCTTC.

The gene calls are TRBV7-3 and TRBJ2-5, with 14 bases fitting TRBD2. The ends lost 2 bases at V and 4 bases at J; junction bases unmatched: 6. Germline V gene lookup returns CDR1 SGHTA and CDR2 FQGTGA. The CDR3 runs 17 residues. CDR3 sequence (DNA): TGTGCCAGCAGCTTACGAGGACTAGCGGGGGGAGGAGAGACCCAGTACTTC. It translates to CASSLRGLAGGGETQYF.

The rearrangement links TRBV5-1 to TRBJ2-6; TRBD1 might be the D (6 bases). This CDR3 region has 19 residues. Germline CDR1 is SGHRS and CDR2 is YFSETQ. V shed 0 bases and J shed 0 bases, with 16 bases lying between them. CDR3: CASSLGEGQFFSGANVLTF. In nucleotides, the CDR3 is TGCGCCAGCAGCTTGGGGGAAGGACAGTTTTTCTCTGGGGCCAACGTCCTGACTTTC.

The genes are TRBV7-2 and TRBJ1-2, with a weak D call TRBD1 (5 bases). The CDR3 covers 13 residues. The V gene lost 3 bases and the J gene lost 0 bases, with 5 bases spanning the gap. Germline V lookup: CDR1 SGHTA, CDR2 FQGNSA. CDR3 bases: TGTGCCAGCAGCTTGACAGCTAACTATGGCTACACCTTC. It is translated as CASSLTANYGYTF.

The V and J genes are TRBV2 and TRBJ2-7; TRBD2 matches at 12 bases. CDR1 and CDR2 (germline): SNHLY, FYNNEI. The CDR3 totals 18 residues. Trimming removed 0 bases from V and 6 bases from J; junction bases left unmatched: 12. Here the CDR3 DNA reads TGTGCCAGCAGTGAAGCGTCTGGGGCTAGCGGGGGGGCATGCGAGCAGTACTTC. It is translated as CASSEASGASGGACEQYF.

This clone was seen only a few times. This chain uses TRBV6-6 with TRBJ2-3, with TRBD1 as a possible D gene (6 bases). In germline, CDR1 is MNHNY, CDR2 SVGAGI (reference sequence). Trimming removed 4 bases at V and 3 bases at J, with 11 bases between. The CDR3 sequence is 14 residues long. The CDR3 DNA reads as TGTGCCAGCAGTTCCAGGACAGAAACAGATACGCAGTATTTT. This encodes CASSSRTETDTQYF.

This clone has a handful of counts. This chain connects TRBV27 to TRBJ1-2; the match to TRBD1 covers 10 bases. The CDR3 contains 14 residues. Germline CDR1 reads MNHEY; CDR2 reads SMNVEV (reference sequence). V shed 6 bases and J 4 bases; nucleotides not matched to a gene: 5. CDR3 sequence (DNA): TGTGCCAGCAGCCCCGGGACAGGGGTCTATGGCTACACCTTC. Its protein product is CASSPGTGVYGYTF.

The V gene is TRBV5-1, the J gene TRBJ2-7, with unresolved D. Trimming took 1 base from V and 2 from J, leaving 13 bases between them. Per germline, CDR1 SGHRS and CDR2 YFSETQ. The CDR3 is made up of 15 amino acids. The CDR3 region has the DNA TGCGCCAGCAGCTTGATCGGTGGCGGCACCTACGAGCAGTACTTC. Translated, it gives CASSLIGGGTYEQYF.

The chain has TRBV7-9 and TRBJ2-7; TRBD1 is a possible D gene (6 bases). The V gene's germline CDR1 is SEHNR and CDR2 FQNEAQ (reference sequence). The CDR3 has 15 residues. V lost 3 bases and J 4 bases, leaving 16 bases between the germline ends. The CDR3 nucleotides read TGTGCCAGCAGCTTTGGCCCGGGACAATCTTACGAGCAGTACTTC. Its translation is CASSFGPGQSYEQYF.

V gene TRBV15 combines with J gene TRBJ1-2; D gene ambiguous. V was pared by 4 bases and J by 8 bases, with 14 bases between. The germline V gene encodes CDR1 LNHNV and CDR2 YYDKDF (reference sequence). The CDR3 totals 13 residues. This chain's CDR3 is CATSMGGTVGYTF. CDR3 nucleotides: TGTGCCACCAGCATGGGAGGCACCGTAGGCTACACCTTC.

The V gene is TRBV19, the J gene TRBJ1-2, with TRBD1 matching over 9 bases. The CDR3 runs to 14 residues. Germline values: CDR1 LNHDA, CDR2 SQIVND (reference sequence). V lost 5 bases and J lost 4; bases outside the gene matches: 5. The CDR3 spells CASSPWDRAYGYTF. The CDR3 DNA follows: TGTGCCAGTAGTCCCTGGGACAGGGCCTATGGCTACACCTTC.